Below, one T cell receptor beta chain is given with its context. Its antigen is not known. The sample originates from a study of CD8 T cells in ankylosing spondylitis. Study-wide findings and caveats: Disease-linked clones were reportedly significantly enriched in matched ankylosing spondylitis synovial fluid. Clones that were linked to disease were CD8+ and were relatively rare in peripheral blood. A subset of motif variants has previously been described in the synovial fluid and blood of reactive arthritis. What appeared characteristic of ankylosing spondylitis blood was a TCR beta motif of eight highly homologous variants.

In TCRdb, the 5' RACE reads were re-called with MiXCR into one record per CDR3 protein. This sample has around 280,000 distinct CDR3 sequences, with about 19% found just once. CDR3 length: 15 residues. V lost 7 bases to trimming and J lost 5 bases; unmatched junction nucleotides: 10. Germline V gives CDR1 MNHNS, CDR2 SASEGT. The sample was blood, either unsorted or a sorted T cell fraction (not recorded which). The TCR originated in a male donor with ankylosing spondylitis or in good health (not recorded which). The chain employs TRBV6-1 and TRBJ2-1; 8 bases fit TRBD1. The CDR3 protein is CASTPQGAIHNEQFF. CDR3 bases: TGTGCCAGCACTCCCCAGGGGGCTATCCACAATGAGCAGTTCTTC.